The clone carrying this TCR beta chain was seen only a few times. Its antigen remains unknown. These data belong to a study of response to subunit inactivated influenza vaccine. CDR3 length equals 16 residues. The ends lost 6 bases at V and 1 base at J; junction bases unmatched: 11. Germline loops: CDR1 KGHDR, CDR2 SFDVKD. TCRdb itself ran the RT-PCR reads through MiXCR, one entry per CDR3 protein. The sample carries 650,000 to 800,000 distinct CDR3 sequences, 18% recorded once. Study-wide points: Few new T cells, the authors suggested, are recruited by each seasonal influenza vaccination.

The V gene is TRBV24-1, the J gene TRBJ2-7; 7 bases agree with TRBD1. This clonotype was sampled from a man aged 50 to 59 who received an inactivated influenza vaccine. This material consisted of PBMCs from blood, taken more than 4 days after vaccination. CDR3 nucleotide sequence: TGTGCCACCAGTTTTCATCCGGACAGGTCTTCCTACGAGCAGTACTTC. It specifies CATSFHPDRSSYEQYF.